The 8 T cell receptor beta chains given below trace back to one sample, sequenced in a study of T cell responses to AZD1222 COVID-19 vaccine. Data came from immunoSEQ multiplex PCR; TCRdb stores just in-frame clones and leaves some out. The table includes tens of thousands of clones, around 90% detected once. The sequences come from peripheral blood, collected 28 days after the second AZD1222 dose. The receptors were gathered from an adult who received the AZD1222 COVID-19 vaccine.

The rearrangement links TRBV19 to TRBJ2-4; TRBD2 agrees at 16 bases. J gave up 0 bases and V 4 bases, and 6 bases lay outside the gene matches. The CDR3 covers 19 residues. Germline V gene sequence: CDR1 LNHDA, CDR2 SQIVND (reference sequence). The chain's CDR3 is CASSRSGTSGGAAKNIQYF. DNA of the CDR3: TGTGCCAGTAGTAGATCCGGGACTAGCGGGGGGGCAGCCAAAAACATTCAGTACTTC.

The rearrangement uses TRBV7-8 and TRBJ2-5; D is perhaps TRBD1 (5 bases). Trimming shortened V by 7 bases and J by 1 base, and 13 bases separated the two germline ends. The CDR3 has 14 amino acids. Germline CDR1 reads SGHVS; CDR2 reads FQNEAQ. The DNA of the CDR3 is TGTGCCAGCACCAAAGGGGCGGCCCAAGAGACCCAGTACTTC. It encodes CASTKGAAQETQYF.

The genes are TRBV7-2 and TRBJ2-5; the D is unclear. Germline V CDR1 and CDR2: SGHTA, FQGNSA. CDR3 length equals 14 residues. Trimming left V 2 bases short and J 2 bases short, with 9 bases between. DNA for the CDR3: TGTGCCAGCAGCTTATATCTAATGCAAGAGACCCAGTACTTC. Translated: CASSLYLMQETQYF.

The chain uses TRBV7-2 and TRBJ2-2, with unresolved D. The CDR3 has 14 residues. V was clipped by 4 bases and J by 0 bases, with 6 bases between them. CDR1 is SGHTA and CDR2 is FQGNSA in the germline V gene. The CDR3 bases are TGTGCCAGCAGCTCCTCACCGAACACCGGGGAGCTGTTTTTT. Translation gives CASSSSPNTGELFF. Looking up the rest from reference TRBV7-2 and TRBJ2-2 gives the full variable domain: GAGVSQSPSNKVTEKGKDVELRCDPISGHTALYWYRQSLGQGLEFLIYFQGNSAPDKSGLPSDRFSAERTGGSVSTLTIQRTQQEDSAVYLCASSSSPNTGELFFGEGSRLTVL.

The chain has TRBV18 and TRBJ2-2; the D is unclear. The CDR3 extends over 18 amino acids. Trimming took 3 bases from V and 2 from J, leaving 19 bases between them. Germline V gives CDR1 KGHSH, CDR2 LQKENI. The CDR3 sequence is CASSPRTPSPVNTGELFF. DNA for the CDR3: TGTGCCAGCTCACCGCGGACCCCCTCACCCGTCAACACCGGGGAGCTGTTTTTT. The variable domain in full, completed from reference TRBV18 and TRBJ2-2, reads NAGVMQNPRHLVRRRGQEARLRCSPMKGHSHVYWYRQLPEEGLKFMVYLQKENIIDESGMPKERFSAEFPKEGPSILRIQQVVRGDSAAYFCASSPRTPSPVNTGELFFGEGSRLTVL.

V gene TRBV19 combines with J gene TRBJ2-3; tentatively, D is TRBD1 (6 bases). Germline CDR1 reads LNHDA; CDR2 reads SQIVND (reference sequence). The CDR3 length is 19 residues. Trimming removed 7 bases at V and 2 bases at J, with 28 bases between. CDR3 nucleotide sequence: TGTGCCAGTACCGATTGGGACACGGGATTTCAGCCTTCCACAGATACGCAGTATTTT. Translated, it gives CASTDWDTGFQPSTDTQYF.

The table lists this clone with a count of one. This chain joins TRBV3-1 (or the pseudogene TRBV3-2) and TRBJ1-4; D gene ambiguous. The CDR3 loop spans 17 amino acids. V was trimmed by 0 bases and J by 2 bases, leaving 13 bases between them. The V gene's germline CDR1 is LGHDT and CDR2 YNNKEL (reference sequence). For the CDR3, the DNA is TGTGCCAGCAGCCAAGATAGGCGACCCGGCACTAATGAAAAACTGTTTTTT. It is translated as CASSQDRRPGTNEKLFF.

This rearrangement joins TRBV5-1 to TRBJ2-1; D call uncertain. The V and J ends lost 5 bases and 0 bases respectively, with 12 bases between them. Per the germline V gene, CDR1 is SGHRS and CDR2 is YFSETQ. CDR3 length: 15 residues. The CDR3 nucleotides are TGCGCCAGCAGGCGCGACCGGAGCTCCTACAATGAGCAGTTCTTC. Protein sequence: CASRRDRSSYNEQFF.